This T cell receptor (beta chain) came from a study of T cell responses to AZD1222 COVID-19 vaccine. Notes on this clone: The antigen is undetermined.

The CDR3 covers 17 residues. With V trimmed by 3 bases and J by 2 bases, 13 bases remained unmatched. Germline V gives CDR1 DFQATT, CDR2 SNEGSKA (reference sequence). Broader study findings: After two AZD1222 doses, spike-specific TCR breadth and depth rose versus day 0. The study sampled repertoires only after the peak T cell response.

Pooling was applied to second doses at about 4 or about 12 weeks. Generated by immunoSEQ multiplex PCR, the TCRdb table keeps only in-frame clones and is missing some. Among roughly 150,000 clones listed, about 90% were seen once. The input for sequencing was peripheral blood, taken 28 days after the second AZD1222 dose. The receptor comes from an adult who received the AZD1222 COVID-19 vaccine. The V call is TRBV20-1, the J call TRBJ2-7, with 10 bases matching TRBD2. The CDR3 DNA reads as TGCAGTGCTAGTGGTCCACCGGTTGGACTAGCGGCCTACGAGCAGTACTTC. This codes for CSASGPPVGLAAYEQYF.